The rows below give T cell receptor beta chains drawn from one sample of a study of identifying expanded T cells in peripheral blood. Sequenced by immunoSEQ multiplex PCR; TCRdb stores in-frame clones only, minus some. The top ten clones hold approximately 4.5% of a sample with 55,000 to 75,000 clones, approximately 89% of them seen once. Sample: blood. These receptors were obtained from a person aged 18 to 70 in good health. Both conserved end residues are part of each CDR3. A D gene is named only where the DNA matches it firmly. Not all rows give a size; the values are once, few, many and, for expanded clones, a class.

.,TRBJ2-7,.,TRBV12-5,TGTGCTAGTGGTTTAGGGATCTACGAGCAGTACTTC,CASGLGIYEQYF
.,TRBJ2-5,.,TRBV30,TGTGCCTGGAGTCCCGAAACCCGGGACCCTGGGATGGGCCAGTACTTC,CAWSPETRDPGMGQYF
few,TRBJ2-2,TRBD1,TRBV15,TGTGCCACCAGGAATGGACAGGGGCCCCACGTCGGGGAGCTGTTTTTT,CATRNGQGPHVGELFF
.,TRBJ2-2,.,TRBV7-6,TGTGCCAGCAGCCCAAGCACTAGCGGGGAGCTGTTTTTT,CASSPSTSGELFF
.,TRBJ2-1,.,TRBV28,TGTGCCAGCAGTTTCAGACAAGAGCAGTTCTTC,CASSFRQEQFF
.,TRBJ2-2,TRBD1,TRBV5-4,TGTGCCAGCAGCTTGAATCCTTGGTCGGACAGGGGGCTAGGCGGGGAGCTGTTTTTT,CASSLNPWSDRGLGGELFF
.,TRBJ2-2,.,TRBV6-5,TGTGCCAGCACGCGGGAATTCACCGGGGAGCTGTTTTTT,CASTREFTGELFF
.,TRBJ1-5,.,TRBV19,TGTGCCAGTAGTATAGCCAAAAATCAGCCCCAGCATTTT,CASSIAKNQPQHF
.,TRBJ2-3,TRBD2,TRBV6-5,TGTGCCAGCAGTTACACTAGCGGGAGCCCAGATACGCAGTATTTT,CASSYTSGSPDTQYF
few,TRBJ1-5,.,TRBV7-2,TGTGCCAGCAGCTTAGCAAGGACAGTAAGCAATCAGCCCCAGCATTTT,CASSLARTVSNQPQHF
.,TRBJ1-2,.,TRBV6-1,TGTGCCAGCAGTGACTACAGCCAGTACTATGGCTACACCTTC,CASSDYSQYYGYTF
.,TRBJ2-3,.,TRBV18,TGTGCCAGCTCACCACCGGCAGGGCCCAGTGATACGCAGTATTTT,CASSPPAGPSDTQYF
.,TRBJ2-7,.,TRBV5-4,TGTGCCAGCAGCGGAAATGGTCACGAGCAGTACTTC,CASSGNGHEQYF
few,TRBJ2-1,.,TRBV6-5,TGTGCCAGCAGTGATAGACGGCTTGTGCAGTTCTTC,CASSDRRLVQFF
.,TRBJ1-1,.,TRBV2,TGTGCCAGAGGCGGAACGGCTGCATCTTTCTTT,CARGGTAASFF
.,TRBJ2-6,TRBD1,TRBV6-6,TGTGCCAGCGCGATGACAGGGGAAGGGGCCAACGTCCTGACTTTC,CASAMTGEGANVLTF
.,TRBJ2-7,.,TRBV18,TGTGCCAGCTCACCACTGCGACAGCCCTCCTTGGAGCAGTACTTC,CASSPLRQPSLEQYF
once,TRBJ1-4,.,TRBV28,TGTGCCAGCAGTTCGGGGGCGGGATTTAATGAAAAACTGTTTTTT,CASSSGAGFNEKLFF
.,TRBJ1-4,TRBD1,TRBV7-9,TGTGCCAGCAGCTACCAGGGGGGGCGAGATGAAAAACTGTTTTTT,CASSYQGGRDEKLFF
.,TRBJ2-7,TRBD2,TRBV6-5,TGTGCCAGCAGTTTTTCTAGCGGGGCCTCCTACGAGCAGTACTTC,CASSFSSGASYEQYF
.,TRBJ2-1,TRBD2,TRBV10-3,TGTGCCATCGGGACTAGCTCCTACAATGAGCAGTTCTTC,CAIGTSSYNEQFF
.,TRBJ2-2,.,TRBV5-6,TGTGCCAGCAGCTTGGCCCCATCTACGAGGACCGGGGAGCTGTTTTTT,CASSLAPSTRTGELFF
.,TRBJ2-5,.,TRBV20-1,TGCAGTCCCAACAGGGAGGAGACCCAGTACTTC,CSPNREETQYF
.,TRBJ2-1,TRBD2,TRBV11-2,TGTGCCAGCAGCTCCCAGGCGGGAGGGCCAAAGGAGCAGTTCTTC,CASSSQAGGPKEQFF
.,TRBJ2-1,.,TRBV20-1,TGCAGTGCGGGGGAGTACAATGAGCAGTTCTTC,CSAGEYNEQFF
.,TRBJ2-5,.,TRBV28,TGTGCCAGCAGTTTAAAGGGGTTTGGGCAGTACTTC,CASSLKGFGQYF
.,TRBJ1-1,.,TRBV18,TGTGCCAGCTCACCACCGGAGGGTGGAGCTTTCTTT,CASSPPEGGAFF
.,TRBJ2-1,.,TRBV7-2,TGTGCCAGCAGCTTAGTAGCTTCGGTGGCGGTCTCCTACAATGAGCAGTTCTTC,CASSLVASVAVSYNEQFF
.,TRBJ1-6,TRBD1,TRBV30,TGTGCCTGGAGTCCCGGGACAGGGTATAATTCACCCCTCCACTTT,CAWSPGTGYNSPLHF
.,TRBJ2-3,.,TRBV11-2,TGTGCCAGCAGCTTAGATCTGGGTAGCACAGATACGCAGTATTTT,CASSLDLGSTDTQYF
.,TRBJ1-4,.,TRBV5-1,TGCGCCAGCAGCTTGGCCGGGGGGCTGAGGGAAAAACTGTTTTTT,CASSLAGGLREKLFF
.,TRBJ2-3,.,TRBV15,TGTGCCACCAGCAGAGTGGACGGAGGTCCAAATACGCAGTATTTT,CATSRVDGGPNTQYF
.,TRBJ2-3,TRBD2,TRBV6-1,TGTGCCAGCAGTGATGCTAGCGGTAGCACAGATACGCAGTATTTT,CASSDASGSTDTQYF
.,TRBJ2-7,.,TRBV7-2,TGTGCCAGCAGCCAGAGCCAGGGACTCTACTACGAGCAGTACTTC,CASSQSQGLYYEQYF
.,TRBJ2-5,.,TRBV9,TGTGCCAGCAGCCCGGGCCCGGCGGAGACCCAGTACTTC,CASSPGPAETQYF
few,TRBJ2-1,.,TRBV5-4,TGTGCCAGCAGCGGCGCGGGACTTTACAATGAGCAGTTCTTC,CASSGAGLYNEQFF
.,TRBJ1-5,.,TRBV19,TGTGCCAGTAGCATTTTACGCAATCAGCCCCAGCATTTT,CASSILRNQPQHF
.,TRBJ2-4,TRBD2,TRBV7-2,TGTGCCAGCAGCCAGCCGGGCGGGAGATCTGATCAGTACTTC,CASSQPGGRSDQYF
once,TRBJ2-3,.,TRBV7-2,TGTGCCAGCAGCTTAGCGGGACCAATCTCTAGCACAGATACGCAGTATTTT,CASSLAGPISSTDTQYF
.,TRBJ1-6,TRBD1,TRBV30,TGTGCCTGGAATTCCGGACAGGCAGGATCACCCCTCCACTTT,CAWNSGQAGSPLHF
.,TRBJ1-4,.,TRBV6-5,TGTGCCAGCATCCCAACAGGAACTCCCAATGAAAAACTGTTTTTT,CASIPTGTPNEKLFF
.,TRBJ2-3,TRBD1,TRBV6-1,TGTGCCAGCAGTGAAGGACAGGGGGTCACAGATACGCAGTATTTT,CASSEGQGVTDTQYF
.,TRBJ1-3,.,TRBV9,TGTGCCAGCAGCCACACAGGGAGCTCTGGAAACACCATATATTTT,CASSHTGSSGNTIYF
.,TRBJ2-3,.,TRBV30,TGTGCCTGGAAGCCTCTCTCGGATACGCAGTATTTT,CAWKPLSDTQYF
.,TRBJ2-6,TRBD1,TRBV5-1,TGCGCCAGCAGCCTCGGGCCTCGGACGGGGACAGGGGTTGGGGCCAACGTCCTGACTTTC,CASSLGPRTGTGVGANVLTF
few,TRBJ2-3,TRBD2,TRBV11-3,TGTGCCAGCAGCCGGGGGACTAGCGGGAGGCAAGATACGCAGTATTTT,CASSRGTSGRQDTQYF
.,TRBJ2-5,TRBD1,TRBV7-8,TGTGCCAGCCTGCCAAGGGACAGGGGAAGGACTAGAGAGACCCAGTACTTC,CASLPRDRGRTRETQYF
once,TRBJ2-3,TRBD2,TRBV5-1,TGCGCCAGCAGCCTCGGACTAGCGGGCCGCACAGATACGCAGTATTTT,CASSLGLAGRTDTQYF
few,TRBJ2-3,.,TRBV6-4,TGTGCCAGCAGTGACGACGGGAGCACAGATACGCAGTATTTT,CASSDDGSTDTQYF
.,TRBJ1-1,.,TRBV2,TGTGCCGGGAGACGGACTATGAACACTGAAGCTTTCTTT,CAGRRTMNTEAFF
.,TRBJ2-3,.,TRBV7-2,TGTGCCAGCAGCCGGCTCGGGCCAGATACGCAGTATTTT,CASSRLGPDTQYF
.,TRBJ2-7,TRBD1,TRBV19,TGTGCCAGTAGCTTCGCGACAGGGAACGAGCAGTACTTC,CASSFATGNEQYF
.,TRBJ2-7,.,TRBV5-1,TGCGCCAGCAGCTTGAAACAGGACGCCTACGAGCAGTACTTC,CASSLKQDAYEQYF
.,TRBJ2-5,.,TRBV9,TGTGCCAGCAGCGGGAGTGCAGAGACCCAGTACTTC,CASSGSAETQYF
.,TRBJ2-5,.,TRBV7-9,TGTGCCAGCAGCTTAATCGAAGAGACCCAGTACTTC,CASSLIEETQYF
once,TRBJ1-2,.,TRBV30,TGTGCCTGGAGTAGACTTGATAACTATGGCTACACCTTC,CAWSRLDNYGYTF